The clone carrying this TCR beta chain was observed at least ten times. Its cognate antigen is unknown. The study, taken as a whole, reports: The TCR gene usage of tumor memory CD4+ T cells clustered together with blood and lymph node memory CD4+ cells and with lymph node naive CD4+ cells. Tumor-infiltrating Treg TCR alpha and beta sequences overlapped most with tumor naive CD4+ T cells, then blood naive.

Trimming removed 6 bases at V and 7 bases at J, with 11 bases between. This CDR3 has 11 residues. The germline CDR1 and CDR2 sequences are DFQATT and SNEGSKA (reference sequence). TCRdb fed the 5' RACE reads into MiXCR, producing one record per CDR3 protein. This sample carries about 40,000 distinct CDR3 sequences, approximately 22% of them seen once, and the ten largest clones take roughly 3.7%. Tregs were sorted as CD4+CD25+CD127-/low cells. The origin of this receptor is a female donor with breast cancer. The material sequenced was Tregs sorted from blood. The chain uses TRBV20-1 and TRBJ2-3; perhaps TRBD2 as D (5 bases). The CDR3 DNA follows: TGCAGTGCGGAGAGGGTGAATACGCAGTATTTT. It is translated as CSAERVNTQYF.